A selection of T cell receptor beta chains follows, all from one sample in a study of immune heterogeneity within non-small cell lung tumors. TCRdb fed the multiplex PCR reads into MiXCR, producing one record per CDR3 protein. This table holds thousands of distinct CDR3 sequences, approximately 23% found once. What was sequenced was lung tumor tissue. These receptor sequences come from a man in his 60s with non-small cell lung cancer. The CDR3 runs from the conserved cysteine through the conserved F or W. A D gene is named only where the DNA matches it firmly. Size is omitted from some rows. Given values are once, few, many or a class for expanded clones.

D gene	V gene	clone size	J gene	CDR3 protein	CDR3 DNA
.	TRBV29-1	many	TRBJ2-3	CSVSSQASTDTQYF	TGCAGCGTTAGTTCACAGGCTAGCACAGATACGCAGTATTTT
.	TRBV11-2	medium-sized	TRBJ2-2	CASSLDSSTGELFF	TGTGCCAGCAGCCTAGACAGTTCCACCGGGGAGCTGTTTTTT
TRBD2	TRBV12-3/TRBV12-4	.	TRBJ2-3	CASSSTSGSTDSQYF	TGTGCCAGCAGTTCAACTAGCGGGAGCACAGATTCGCAGTATTTC
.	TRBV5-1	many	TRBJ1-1	CASSLSGAITEAFF	TGCGCCAGCAGCTTGTCAGGAGCTATCACTGAAGCTTTCTTT
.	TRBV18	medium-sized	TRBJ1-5	CASSSSQNQPQHF	TGTGCCAGCTCATCGTCTCAAAATCAGCCCCAGCATTTT
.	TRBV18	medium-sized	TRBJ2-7	CASSPGGNWRDEQYF	TGTGCCAGCTCACCCGGAGGGAATTGGCGGGACGAGCAGTACTTC
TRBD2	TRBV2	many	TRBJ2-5	CASSGPSGSPGETQYF	TGTGCCAGCAGTGGCCCTAGCGGTTCCCCCGGGGAGACCCAGTACTTC
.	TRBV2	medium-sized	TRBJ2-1	CASRAEDGMGLFF	TGTGCCAGCAGGGCTGAGGACGGTATGGGATTGTTCTTC
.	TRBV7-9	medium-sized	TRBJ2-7	CASSPDIHEQYF	TGTGCCAGCAGCCCAGATATTCACGAGCAGTACTTC
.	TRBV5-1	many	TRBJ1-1	CASSLDGPGRPEAFF	TGCGCCAGCAGCTTGGATGGGCCAGGGAGGCCTGAAGCTTTCTTT
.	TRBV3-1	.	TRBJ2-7	CASSRGRRQLTYERYF	TGTGCCAGCAGTCGGGGAAGGAGACAACTTACCTACGAGCGGTACTTC
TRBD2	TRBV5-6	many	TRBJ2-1	CASSLASGREQFF	TGTGCCAGCAGCTTGGCTAGCGGGAGAGAGCAGTTCTTC
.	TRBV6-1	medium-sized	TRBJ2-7	CASSELIASYEQYF	TGTGCCAGCAGTGAACTTATAGCCTCCTACGAGCAGTACTTC
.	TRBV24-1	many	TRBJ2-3	CATSNSGSGTQYF	TGTGCCACGAGTAATTCGGGGTCGGGGACGCAGTATTTT
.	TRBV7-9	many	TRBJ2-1	CASSPGTNEQFF	TGTGCCAGCAGCCCGGGAACAAATGAGCAGTTCTTC
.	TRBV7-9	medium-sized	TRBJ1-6	CASSLDRANSPLHF	TGTGCCAGCAGCTTAGACAGGGCGAATTCACCCCTCCACTTT
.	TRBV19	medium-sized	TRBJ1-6	CASHDRTNSPLHF	TGTGCCAGTCACGACAGGACCAATTCACCCCTCCACTTT
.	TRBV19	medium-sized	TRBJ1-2	CASSIGWGMDGYGYTF	TGTGCCAGTAGTATAGGGTGGGGAATGGACGGCTATGGCTACACCTTC
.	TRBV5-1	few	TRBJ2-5	CASSFYPAQETQYF	TGCGCCAGCAGCTTCTACCCCGCTCAAGAGACCCAGTACTTC
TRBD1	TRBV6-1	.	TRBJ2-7	CASSTGGCYEQYF	TGCGCCAGCAGTACAGGGGGCTGCTACGAGCAGTACTTC
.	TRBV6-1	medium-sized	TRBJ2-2	CASILYGELFF	TGTGCCAGCATACTCTACGGGGAGCTGTTTTTT
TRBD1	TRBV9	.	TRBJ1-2	CASRAGQGAGYGYTF	TGTGCCAGCAGAGCGGGACAGGGGGCGGGCTACGGCTACACCTTC
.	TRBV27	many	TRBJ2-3	CASSRRGADTQYF	TGTGCCAGCTCAAGAAGGGGGGCTGATACGCAGTATTTT
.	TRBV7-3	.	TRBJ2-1	CASSLGPANEQFF	TGTGCCAGCAGCTTAGGACCCGCCAATGAGCAGTTCTTC
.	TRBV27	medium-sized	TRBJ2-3	CASSPRGITSTDTQYF	TGTGCCAGCAGTCCAAGGGGGATTACTAGCACAGATACGCAGTATTTT
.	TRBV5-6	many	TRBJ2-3	CASSPPLRTDTQYF	TGTGCCAGCAGCCCCCCTCTCCGGACTGATACGCAGTATTTT
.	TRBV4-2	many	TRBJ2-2	CASSLPRTAGELFF	TGTGCCAGCAGCCTCCCAAGGACGGCCGGGGAGCTGTTTTTT
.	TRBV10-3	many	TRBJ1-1	CAISRQERDTEAFF	TGTGCCATCAGCAGACAGGAGAGAGACACTGAAGCTTTCTTT
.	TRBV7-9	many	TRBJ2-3	CASSRRLGTDTQYF	TGTGCCAGCAGCCGTCGGTTGGGCACAGATACGCAGTATTTT
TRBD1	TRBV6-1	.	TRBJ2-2	CASSRDRTNAGELFF	TGCGCCAGCAGCAGGGACAGGACGAACGCCGGGGAGCTGTTTTTT
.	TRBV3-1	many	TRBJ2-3	CASSQERRKGTDTQYF	TGTGCCAGCAGCCAAGAACGGCGGAAAGGCACAGATACGCAGTATTTT
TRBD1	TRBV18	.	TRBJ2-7	CASLQGPGYEQYF	TGCGCCAGCTTACAGGGGCCGGGCTACGAGCAGTACTTC
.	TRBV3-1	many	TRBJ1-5	CASSQGENSNQPQHF	TGTGCCAGCAGCCAAGGCGAAAATAGCAATCAGCCCCAGCATTTT
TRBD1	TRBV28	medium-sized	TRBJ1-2	CASISTGTGSYGYTF	TGTGCCAGCATCTCTACCGGGACAGGGTCCTATGGCTACACCTTC
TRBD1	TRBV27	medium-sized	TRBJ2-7	CASRTGGAFEQYF	TGTGCCTCCCGAACAGGGGGCGCTTTCGAGCAGTACTTC
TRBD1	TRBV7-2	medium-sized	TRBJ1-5	CASTLLGRGGSNQPQHF	TGTGCCAGCACCCTCCTCGGCAGGGGGGGTAGTAATCAGCCCCAGCATTTT
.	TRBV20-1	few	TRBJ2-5	CSAVPGTRMRTQYF	TGCAGTGCGGTACCCGGGACCCGGATGCGGACCCAGTACTTC
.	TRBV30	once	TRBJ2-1	CARSVGVEEQFF	TGTGCCAGGAGTGTAGGGGTAGAAGAGCAGTTCTTC
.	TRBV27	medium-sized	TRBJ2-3	CASNPGGTDTQYF	TGTGCCAGCAACCCCGGTGGTACAGATACGCAGTATTTT
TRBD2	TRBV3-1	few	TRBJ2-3	CASSQRGSFDTQYF	TGTGCCAGCAGCCAACGCGGGAGTTTCGATACGCAGTATTTT
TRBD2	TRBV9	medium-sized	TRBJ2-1	CASSVAGGPEEQFF	TGTGCCAGCAGCGTAGCGGGAGGGCCAGAGGAGCAGTTCTTC
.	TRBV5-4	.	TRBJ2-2	CASSEPIGNTGELFF	TGTGCCAGCAGCGAGCCTATCGGTAACACCGGGGAGCTGTTTTTT
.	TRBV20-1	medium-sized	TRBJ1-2	CSAQRGHGYTF	TGCAGTGCACAAAGAGGCCATGGCTACACCTTC
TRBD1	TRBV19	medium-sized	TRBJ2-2	CASSSGQRLGELFF	TGTGCCAGTAGTTCGGGACAGAGGCTAGGGGAGCTGTTTTTT
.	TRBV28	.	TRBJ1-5	CASSQIGAINQPQHF	TGTGCCAGCAGCCAAATCGGGGCAATCAATCAGCCACAGCATTTT
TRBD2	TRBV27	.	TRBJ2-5	CASSLMGGGTQYF	TGTGCCAGCAGTTTAATGGGGGGGGGGACCCAGTACTTC
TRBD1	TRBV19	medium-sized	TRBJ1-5	CASSGTGSQPQHF	TGTGCCAGTAGTGGGACAGGCTCTCAGCCCCAGCATTTT
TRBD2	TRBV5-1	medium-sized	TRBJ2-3	CASSPQGISGVTDTQYF	TGCGCCAGCAGCCCCCAGGGTATTAGCGGGGTCACAGATACGCAGTATTTT
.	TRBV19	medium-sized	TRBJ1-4	CASSMRGDNEKLFF	TGTGCCAGTAGTATGAGAGGAGATAATGAAAAACTGTTTTTT
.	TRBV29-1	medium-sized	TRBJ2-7	CSVRRDASSYEQYF	TGCAGCGTTCGCCGGGACGCTAGCTCCTACGAGCAGTACTTC
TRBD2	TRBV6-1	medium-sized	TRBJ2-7	CASSYFYQAGGGGEQYF	TGTGCCAGCAGTTATTTTTACCAAGCGGGAGGAGGTGGCGAGCAGTACTTC
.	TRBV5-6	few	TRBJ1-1	CASSLVGSAEPMNTEAFF	TGTGCCAGCAGCTTGGTGGGTTCGGCAGAACCTATGAACACTGAAGCTTTCTTT
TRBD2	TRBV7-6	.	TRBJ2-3	CASSPELLAGFITDTQYF	TGTGCCAGCAGCCCCGAGCTGCTAGCGGGGTTTATCACAGATACGCAGTATTTT
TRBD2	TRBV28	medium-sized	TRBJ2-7	CASRPIGTTSYEQYF	TGTGCCAGCAGACCAATAGGGACTACCTCCTACGAGCAGTACTTC
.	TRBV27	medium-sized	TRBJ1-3	CASTLRRTSGNTIYF	TGTGCCAGCACCCTTAGAAGGACGTCTGGAAACACCATATATTTT
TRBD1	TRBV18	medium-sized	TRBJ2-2	CASSPQTPGQGTGELFF	TGTGCCAGCTCGCCCCAAACACCGGGACAGGGCACCGGGGAGCTGTTTTTT
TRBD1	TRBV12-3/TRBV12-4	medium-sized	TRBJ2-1	CASRRTGSSEQFF	TGTGCCAGCAGGAGGACAGGGTCGTCTGAGCAGTTCTTC